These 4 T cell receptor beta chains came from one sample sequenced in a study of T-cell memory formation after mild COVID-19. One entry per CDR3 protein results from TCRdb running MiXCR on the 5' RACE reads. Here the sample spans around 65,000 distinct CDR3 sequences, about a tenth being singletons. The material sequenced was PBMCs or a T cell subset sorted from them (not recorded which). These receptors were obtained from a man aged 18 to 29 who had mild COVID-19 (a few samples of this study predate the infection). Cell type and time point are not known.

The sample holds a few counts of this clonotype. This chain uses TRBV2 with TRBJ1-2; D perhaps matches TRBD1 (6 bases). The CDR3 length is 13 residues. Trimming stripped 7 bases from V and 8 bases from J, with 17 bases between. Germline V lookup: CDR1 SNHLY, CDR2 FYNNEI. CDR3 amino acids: CASNLQGHWGYTF. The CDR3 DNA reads TGTGCCAGCAACCTACAGGGACATTGGGGCTACACCTTC.

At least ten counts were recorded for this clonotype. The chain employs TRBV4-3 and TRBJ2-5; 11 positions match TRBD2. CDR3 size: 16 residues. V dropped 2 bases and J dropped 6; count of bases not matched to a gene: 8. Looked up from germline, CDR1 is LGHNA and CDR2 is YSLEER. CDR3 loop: CASSQRSSGGAQTQYF. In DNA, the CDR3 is TGCGCCAGCAGCCAAAGGAGTAGCGGGGGGGCCCAGACCCAGTACTTC.

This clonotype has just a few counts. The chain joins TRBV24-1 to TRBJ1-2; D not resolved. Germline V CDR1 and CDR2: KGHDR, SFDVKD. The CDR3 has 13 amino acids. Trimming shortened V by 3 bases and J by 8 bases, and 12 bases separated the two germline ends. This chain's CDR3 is CATSDGPWGGYTF. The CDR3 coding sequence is TGTGCCACCAGTGATGGGCCCTGGGGAGGCTACACCTTC.

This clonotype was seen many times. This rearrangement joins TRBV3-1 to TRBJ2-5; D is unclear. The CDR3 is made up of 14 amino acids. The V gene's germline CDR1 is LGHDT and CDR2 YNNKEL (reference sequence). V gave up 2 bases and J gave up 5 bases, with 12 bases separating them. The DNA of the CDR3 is TGTGCCAGCAGCCAACCCATGGGTGGGGAGACCCAGTACTTC. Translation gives CASSQPMGGETQYF.